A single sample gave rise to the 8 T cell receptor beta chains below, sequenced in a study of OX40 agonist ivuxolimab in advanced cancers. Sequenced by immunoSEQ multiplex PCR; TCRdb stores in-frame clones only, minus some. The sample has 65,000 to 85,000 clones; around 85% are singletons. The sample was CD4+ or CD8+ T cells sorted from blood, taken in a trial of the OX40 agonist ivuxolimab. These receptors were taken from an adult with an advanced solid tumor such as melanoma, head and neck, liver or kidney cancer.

This CDR3 is CASSPRTGLQPQHF. The CDR3 coding sequence is TGTGCCAGCAGCCCCCGGACAGGGTTGCAGCCCCAGCATTTT. This chain joins TRBV5-8 and TRBJ1-5, with 8 bases that match TRBD1. This CDR3 comprises 14 residues. V shed 4 bases, J shed 7 bases, and the junction held 7 bases outside the gene matches. The germline V gene has CDR1 SGHTS and CDR2 YDEGEE.

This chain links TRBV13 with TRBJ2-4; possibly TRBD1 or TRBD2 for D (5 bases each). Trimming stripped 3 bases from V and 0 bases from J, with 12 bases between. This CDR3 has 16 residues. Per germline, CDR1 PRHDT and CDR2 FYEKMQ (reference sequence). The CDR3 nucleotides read TGTGCCAGCAGCTTTACGGGACCTCTAGCCAAAAACATTCAGTACTTC. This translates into CASSFTGPLAKNIQYF.

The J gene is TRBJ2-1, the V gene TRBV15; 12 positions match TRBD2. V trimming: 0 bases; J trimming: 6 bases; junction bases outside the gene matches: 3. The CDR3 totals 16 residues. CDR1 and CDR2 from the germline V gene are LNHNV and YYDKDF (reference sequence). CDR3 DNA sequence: TGTGCCACCAGCAGAGATGGGACTAGCGGGCGCAATGAGCAGTTCTTC. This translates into CATSRDGTSGRNEQFF.

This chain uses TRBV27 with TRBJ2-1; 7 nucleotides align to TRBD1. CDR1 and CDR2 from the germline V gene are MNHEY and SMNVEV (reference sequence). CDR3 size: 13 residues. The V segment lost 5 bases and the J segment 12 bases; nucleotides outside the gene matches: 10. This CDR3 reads CASSQSPGGRQFF. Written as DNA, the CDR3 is TGTGCCAGCAGTCAGTCACCAGGGGGAAGGCAGTTCTTC.

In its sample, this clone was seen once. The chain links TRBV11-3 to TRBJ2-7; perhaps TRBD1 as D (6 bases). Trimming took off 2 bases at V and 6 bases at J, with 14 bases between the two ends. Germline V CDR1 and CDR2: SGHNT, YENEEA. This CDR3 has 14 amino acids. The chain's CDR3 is CASSLSQGMREQYF. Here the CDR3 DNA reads TGTGCCAGCAGCTTATCCCAGGGGATGCGCGAGCAGTACTTC.

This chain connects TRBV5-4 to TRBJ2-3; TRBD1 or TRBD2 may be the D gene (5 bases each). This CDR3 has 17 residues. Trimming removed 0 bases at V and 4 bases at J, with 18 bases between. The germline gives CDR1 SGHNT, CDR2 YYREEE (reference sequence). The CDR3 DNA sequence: TGTGCCAGCAGCTTGGCCCCCGTTGTCCGGGACGCAGATACGCAGTATTTT. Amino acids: CASSLAPVVRDADTQYF. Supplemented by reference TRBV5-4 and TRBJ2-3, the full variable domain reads ETGVTQSPTHLIKTRGQQVTLRCSSQSGHNTVSWYQQALGQGPQFIFQYYREEENGRGNFPPRFSGLQFPNYSSELNVNALELDDSALYLCASSLAPVVRDADTQYFGPGTRLTVL.

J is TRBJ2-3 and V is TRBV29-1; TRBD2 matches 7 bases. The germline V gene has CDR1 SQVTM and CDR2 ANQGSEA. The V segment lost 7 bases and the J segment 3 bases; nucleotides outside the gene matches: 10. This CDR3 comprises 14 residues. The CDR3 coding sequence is TGCAGCGCCGCGACTAGCCTCACAACAGATACGCAGTATTTT. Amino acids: CSAATSLTTDTQYF.

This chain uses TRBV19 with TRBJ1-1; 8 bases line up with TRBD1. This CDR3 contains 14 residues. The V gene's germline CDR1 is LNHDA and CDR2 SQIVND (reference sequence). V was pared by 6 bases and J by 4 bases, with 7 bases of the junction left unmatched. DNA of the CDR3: TGTGCCAGTAGCAGACAGGGGCAAGGCACTGAAGCTTTCTTT. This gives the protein CASSRQGQGTEAFF.